This passage covers 9 T cell receptor beta chains from one sample sequenced in a study of patients and donors after allogeneic stem cell transplantation. One entry per CDR3 protein, called by TCRdb with MiXCR from the RT-PCR reads. The sample lists some 880,000 distinct CDR3 sequences; approximately 19% were seen once. Sequenced input: blood, either unsorted or a sorted T cell fraction (not recorded which). The receptors originated from a human donor who was either an allogeneic HSCT recipient or a stem cell or donor lymphocyte infusion donor (not recorded which). It is not recorded whose cells these are; they may come from a transplant donor.

This clonotype was seen a few times. The J gene is TRBJ2-6, the V gene TRBV15, with D possibly being TRBD2 (5 bases). V lost 7 bases and J 4 bases, leaving 14 bases between the germline ends. CDR3 length: 15 residues. Germline loops: CDR1 LNHNV, CDR2 YYDKDF (reference sequence). CDR3: CATTFIRGGANVLTF. The CDR3 coding sequence is TGTGCCACCACTTTCATCCGAGGGGGGGCCAACGTCCTGACTTTC.

This clonotype was found a few times. The CDR3 protein is CASSGLAGKVYGYTF. The CDR3 bases are TGTGCCAGCAGTGGATTAGCAGGGAAGGTCTATGGCTACACCTTC. V gene TRBV2 combines with J gene TRBJ1-2; tentatively, D is TRBD1 (5 bases). The CDR3 contains 15 residues. V was trimmed by 4 bases and J by 4 bases, leaving 16 bases between them. Germline assignment: CDR1 SNHLY and CDR2 FYNNEI.

This clonotype came up many times. This rearrangement joins TRBV12-3 or TRBV12-4 to TRBJ1-2; 12 positions match TRBD1. The CDR3 consists of 16 residues. The junction had 6 bases not matched to a gene; V was cut back by 3 bases and J by 4 bases. The CDR3 DNA is TGTGCCAGCAGTTTCGAGGGACAGGGGGCGGGCTATGGCTACACCTTC. Translating it yields CASSFEGQGAGYGYTF.

The table lists this clonotype with a few counts. The J gene is TRBJ1-2, the V gene TRBV20-1; D is undetermined. The CDR3 spans 14 residues. V lost 4 bases and J 2 bases, leaving 14 bases between the germline ends. Germline loops: CDR1 DFQATT, CDR2 SNEGSKA (reference sequence). The CDR3 region is CSAIPPTVNYGYTF. CDR3 nucleotides: TGCAGTGCTATACCCCCCACGGTAAACTATGGCTACACCTTC.

V is TRBV30 and J is TRBJ1-1, with D possibly matching TRBD1 (6 bases). The V and J ends lost 2 bases and 1 base respectively, with 14 bases between them. The CDR3 loop spans 15 amino acids. The germline V gene has CDR1 GTSNPN and CDR2 SVGIG (reference sequence). DNA for the CDR3: TGTGCCTGGAGTTCCTACAGGGCAGGGAACACTGAAGCTTTCTTT. Protein sequence: CAWSSYRAGNTEAFF.

Here the CDR3 DNA reads TGCGCCAGCAGCCAGGGTCGTAGGGGGGAAGAGACCCAGTACTTC. It translates to CASSQGRRGEETQYF. The chain links TRBV4-1 to TRBJ2-5; either TRBD1 or TRBD2 may fit D (6 bases each). Trimming took off 3 bases at V and 3 bases at J, with 14 bases between the two ends. The length of the CDR3 is 15 residues. Germline CDR1 and CDR2: MGHRA and YSYEKL.

V usage is TRBV25-1 and J usage is TRBJ2-5; 7 bases map to TRBD1. The CDR3 is 16 residues long. Germline V gene lookup returns CDR1 MGHDK and CDR2 SYGVNS. Unmatched junction bases numbered 16, after V lost 7 bases and J lost 5 bases. The CDR3 reads CASTPGQMTLWETQYF. CDR3 sequence (DNA): TGTGCCAGCACGCCGGGACAGATGACCCTGTGGGAGACCCAGTACTTC.

This clonotype was found many times. The J gene is TRBJ2-4, the V gene TRBV5-6, with D tentatively TRBD2 (6 bases). CDR1 is SGHDT and CDR2 is YYEEEE in the germline V gene. This CDR3 has 16 amino acids. The V and J ends lost 1 base and 1 base respectively, with 12 bases between them. The CDR3 is CASSLRMLAAKNIQYF. In nucleotides, the CDR3 is TGTGCCAGCAGCTTGCGAATGCTAGCGGCCAAAAACATTCAGTACTTC.

This clonotype was seen a few times. This chain uses TRBV20-1 with TRBJ2-1; 12 bases fit TRBD2. CDR1 is DFQATT and CDR2 is SNEGSKA in the germline V gene (reference sequence). This CDR3 contains 17 residues. V gave up 6 bases and J gave up 4 bases; unmatched junction bases: 13. DNA for the CDR3: TGCAGTGCCACCGGGACTAGCGGGCCGTTTACGTACAATGAGCAGTTCTTC. It specifies CSATGTSGPFTYNEQFF.